This T cell receptor beta chain derives from a study of control samples from healthy donors and cancer patients. V shed 4 bases, J shed 9 bases, and the junction held 10 bases outside the gene matches. The CDR3 covers 15 residues. Germline CDR1 reads KGHDR; CDR2 reads SFDVKD. This table comes from immunoSEQ multiplex PCR, and its TCRdb copy is limited to in-frame clones, with some not included. This table has roughly 190,000 clones, roughly nine tenths appearing once. V gene TRBV24-1 combines with J gene TRBJ1-5; 8 bases map to TRBD1. This receptor was taken from a man aged 25 to 40 in good health. Sequencing was carried out using blood. In nucleotides, the CDR3 is TGTGCCACCAGTGACCCCGGACAGGGCTTAAGGCCCCAGCATTTT. This encodes CATSDPGQGLRPQHF.